One and the same sample provided the 29 T cell receptor beta chains below, sequenced in a study of sequential checkpoint blockade in melanoma. Produced via immunoSEQ multiplex PCR; TCRdb's table is partial and in-frame only. The sample holds roughly 16,000 clones; 70% are singletons and the top ten take roughly 10%. The treatment: randomized to nivolumab then ipilimumab (arm A) or the reverse (arm B). The sequencing here drew on CD8+ T cells sorted from blood (inferred from file names), taken from a patient given nivolumab and ipilimumab in sequence. The receptors stem from a human donor with melanoma.

The V call is TRBV29-1, the J call TRBJ1-1, with D possibly matching TRBD1 (6 bases). V lost 8 bases and J lost 10, with 17 bases in between. Germline loops: CDR1 SQVTM, CDR2 ANQGSEA. There are 11 residues in the CDR3. CDR3 sequence reads: CSCRGGEGAFF. The CDR3 nucleotides read TGCAGCTGTAGGGGGGGGGAAGGAGCTTTCTTT.

J is TRBJ2-3 and V is TRBV27; 16 bases match TRBD2. The V gene's germline CDR1 is MNHEY and CDR2 SMNVEV (reference sequence). CDR3 length equals 19 residues. Trimming took 3 bases from V and 3 from J; bases not matched to a gene: 9. CDR3 amino acids: CASSFIGGLAGGGTDTQYF. The DNA of the CDR3 is TGTGCCAGCAGTTTCATTGGGGGACTAGCGGGGGGGGGAACAGATACGCAGTATTTT.

V is TRBV13 and J is TRBJ1-1; unclear D gene. Germline V gene lookup returns CDR1 PRHDT and CDR2 FYEKMQ (reference sequence). The V end lost 1 base, the J end lost 7 bases, and 7 bases lay between the germline ends. This CDR3 has 12 residues. CDR3 in DNA: TGTGCCAGCAGCTTAGTGGGCTTTGAAGCTTTCTTT. Translation gives CASSLVGFEAFF.

This clone appeared a few times. This chain joins TRBV2 and TRBJ2-3; D perhaps matches TRBD1 (6 bases). Trimming cost V 7 bases and J 5 bases, with 13 bases left between them. CDR1 is SNHLY, CDR2 FYNNEI, per germline. The CDR3 is 13 residues long. CDR3 sequence reads: CASMAGEIDTQYF. The CDR3 nucleotides are TGTGCCAGCATGGCAGGGGAAATAGATACGCAGTATTTT.

The rearrangement joins TRBV5-6 to TRBJ1-3; 7 bases fit TRBD1. CDR1 is SGHDT, CDR2 YYEEEE, per germline. This CDR3 is 14 amino acids long. The V segment lost 0 bases and the J segment 4 bases; nucleotides outside the gene matches: 1. Written as DNA, the CDR3 is TGTGCCAGCAGCTTGGGGGACAGCGGAAACACCATATATTTT. Amino acids: CASSLGDSGNTIYF.

The V gene is TRBV18, the J gene TRBJ2-5; weak D call: TRBD2 (7 bases). The J call may be faulty, since TRBJ2-7 better matches the DNA end. The CDR3 totals 16 residues. Germline assignment: CDR1 KGHSH and CDR2 LQKENI. The DNA for the CDR3 is TGTGCCAGCGCAGCTGGGGGGGCGCTTAGGACCTACGAGCAGTACTTC. This encodes CASAAGGALRTYEQYF.

The chain is built from TRBV30 and TRBJ2-1, with TRBD2 identical over 8 bases. V dropped 2 bases and J dropped 6; count of bases not matched to a gene: 6. Germline values: CDR1 GTSNPN, CDR2 SVGIG (reference sequence). The CDR3 is made up of 14 amino acids. In DNA form, the CDR3 reads TGTGCCTGGAGTTCGGGGGGGCCGGGCAATGAGCAGTTCTTC. Translation: CAWSSGGPGNEQFF.

CDR3 nucleotide sequence: TGTGCCAGCAGCTTGGGGGGTCTTTACGAGCAGTACTTC. This gives the protein CASSLGGLYEQYF. This chain links TRBV7-9 with TRBJ2-7; perhaps TRBD2 as D (6 bases). CDR3 length: 13 residues. Looked up from germline, CDR1 is SEHNR and CDR2 is FQNEAQ (reference sequence). The ends were cut back, 3 bases at V and 4 bases at J, with 10 bases in the middle.

The V gene is TRBV7-6, the J gene TRBJ2-1; 16 bases fit TRBD2. CDR1 is SGHVS, CDR2 FNYEAQ, per germline. Trimming cost V 5 bases and J 8 bases; bases outside gene matches: 9. The CDR3 sequence is 17 residues long. The CDR3: CASSIGTSGGAVDEQFF. The CDR3 DNA reads TGTGCCAGCAGCATCGGGACTAGCGGGGGGGCTGTGGATGAGCAGTTCTTC.

Remarks on this clone: At one of its ends the junction is not consistent with the germline gene, which may arise from a read error. V usage is TRBV29-1 and J usage is TRBJ2-7, with D unresolved. This CDR3 contains 12 residues. In germline, CDR1 is SQVTM, CDR2 ANQGSEA. The CDR3 bases are TGCAGCGTTGATATTGGCAGCTACGAGCGGTACTTC. Its translation is CSVDIGSYERYF.

This clone was seen only once. The gene calls are TRBV7-9 and TRBJ2-5, with 8 bases aligning to TRBD2. This CDR3 contains 16 residues. Germline V gene lookup returns CDR1 SEHNR and CDR2 FQNEAQ (reference sequence). V shed 4 bases and J 2 bases; nucleotides not matched to a gene: 9. The CDR3, as DNA: TGTGCCAGCAGCTCTTTACCGGGACTAGTTCAAGAGACCCAGTACTTC. This codes for CASSSLPGLVQETQYF.

The rearrangement joins TRBV9 to TRBJ2-1; 8 bases are shared with TRBD2. Germline values: CDR1 SGDLS, CDR2 YYNGEE. The CDR3 totals 16 residues. The trim removed 3 bases at V and 5 bases at J, leaving 10 bases unmatched. The CDR3 protein is CASSGRIAGGHNEQFF. The CDR3 DNA follows: TGTGCCAGCAGCGGTAGGATTGCGGGGGGTCACAATGAGCAGTTCTTC.

V gene TRBV11-1 combines with J gene TRBJ2-1; 9 bases align to TRBD2. V lost 4 bases to trimming and J lost 8 bases; unmatched junction nucleotides: 9. This CDR3 comprises 15 residues. Germline V gene sequence: CDR1 SGHAT, CDR2 FQDESV (reference sequence). The CDR3 here is CASSSTSGLVDEQFF. The CDR3 DNA follows: TGTGCCAGCAGCTCGACTAGCGGACTTGTGGATGAGCAGTTCTTC.

The V call is TRBV19, the J call TRBJ2-3, with a weak D call TRBD2 (5 bases). This CDR3 is built from 15 residues. Trimming took 1 base from V and 2 from J, leaving 10 bases between them. Germline loops: CDR1 LNHDA, CDR2 SQIVND (reference sequence). This chain's CDR3 is CASSIGLSSTDTQYF. The CDR3 nucleotides are TGTGCCAGTAGTATAGGACTATCTTCCACAGATACGCAGTATTTT.

This CDR3 is CASSFASGRPSYF. CDR3 bases: TGTGCCAGCAGTTTCGCTAGCGGGAGGCCCAGTTATTTT. The V and J genes are TRBV27 and TRBJ2-3; 11 bases fit TRBD2. The V segment lost 3 bases and the J segment 15 bases; nucleotides outside the gene matches: 8. Germline lookup yields CDR1 MNHEY and CDR2 SMNVEV (reference sequence). The CDR3 totals 13 residues.

CDR3 DNA: TGTGCCAGCAGCCTCGGACAGGGGTTCTACGAGCAGTACTTC. Protein: CASSLGQGFYEQYF. The chain recombines TRBV27 with TRBJ2-7; 9 bases line up with TRBD1. The CDR3 is 14 amino acids. Germline CDR1 and CDR2: MNHEY and SMNVEV (reference sequence). V dropped 6 bases and J dropped 3; count of bases not matched to a gene: 6.

This clone has more than one count but fewer than ten. V is TRBV2 and J is TRBJ2-7; 9 nucleotides agree with TRBD2. V was clipped by 6 bases and J by 0 bases; unmatched bases: 6. The CDR3 has 15 amino acids. CDR1 is SNHLY, CDR2 FYNNEI, per germline. The CDR3 bases are TGTGCCAGCAGGGACGAGCGGGGGGTCTCCTACGAGCAGTACTTC. It is translated as CASRDERGVSYEQYF.

Regarding this clone: The germline gene is not matched at one end of the junction; a read error may be the cause. The chain is built from TRBV9 and TRBJ2-2, with D perhaps matching TRBD1 (5 bases). The CDR3 spans 14 residues. The V gene's germline CDR1 is SGDLS and CDR2 YYNGEE. In DNA form, the CDR3 reads TGTGCCAGCAGCGTAGAGGGGAACGCCGGGGAGCTGTTTTTT. Its translation is CASSVEGNAGELFF.

This chain links TRBV6-5 with TRBJ2-1, with 7 bases aligning to TRBD2. The CDR3 totals 14 residues. Germline V lookup: CDR1 MNHEY, CDR2 SVGAGI. V dropped 8 bases and J dropped 1; count of bases not matched to a gene: 5. The chain's CDR3 is CASGLRESYNEQFF. The CDR3 DNA sequence: TGTGCCAGCGGGTTGCGGGAGTCCTACAATGAGCAGTTCTTC.

This clone appeared a few times. The chain has TRBV29-1 and TRBJ2-1; 11 bases agree with TRBD2. With 1 base clipped from V and 4 bases from J, the junction kept 6 bases outside the gene matches. The germline V gene encodes CDR1 SQVTM and CDR2 ANQGSEA. The CDR3 is 16 residues long. CDR3 DNA sequence: TGCAGCGTTGAAGGACTAGCGGGAATTCGGTACAATGAGCAGTTCTTC. Its translation: CSVEGLAGIRYNEQFF.

V and J are TRBV2 and TRBJ1-1; tentatively, D is TRBD1 (6 bases). CDR3 size: 13 residues. Trimming pared 6 bases from V and 0 bases from J, leaving 8 bases between. The germline gives CDR1 SNHLY, CDR2 FYNNEI. Written as DNA, the CDR3 is TGTGCCAGCAGCACAGGGCTGAACACTGAAGCTTTCTTT. Protein product: CASSTGLNTEAFF.

This clone showed up just a few times. The V and J genes are TRBV6-1 and TRBJ2-5; D perhaps matches TRBD1 (6 bases). The germline V gene encodes CDR1 MNHNS and CDR2 SASEGT. V was clipped by 5 bases and J by 5 bases, with 15 bases between them. The CDR3 totals 14 residues. CDR3 sequence reads: CASSYTGRGETQYF. The CDR3 DNA reads as TGTGCCAGCAGTTATACAGGGCGCGGGGAGACCCAGTACTTC.

This clone was found once. This chain joins TRBV4-2 and TRBJ1-2, with TRBD1 identical over 8 bases. This CDR3 spans 14 amino acids. V gave up 4 bases and J gave up 2 bases; unmatched junction bases: 3. The germline V gene has CDR1 LGHNA and CDR2 YNFKEQ. CDR3 residues: CASSPTGGNYGYTF. The CDR3 DNA is TGTGCCAGCAGCCCTACAGGGGGGAACTATGGCTACACCTTC.

The V call is TRBV5-4, the J call TRBJ2-3; a weak D match, TRBD1 (6 bases). CDR3 length equals 12 residues. Trimming removed 6 bases at V and 4 bases at J, with 9 bases between. Germline V gives CDR1 SGHNT, CDR2 YYREEE (reference sequence). This CDR3 is CASKGDADTQYF. The CDR3 DNA reads as TGTGCCAGCAAGGGGGACGCAGATACGCAGTATTTT.

The chain recombines TRBV7-2 with TRBJ1-3, with D uncertain. Trimming took 3 bases from V and 4 from J, leaving 16 bases between them. This CDR3 has 16 amino acids. From germline, CDR1 is SGHTA and CDR2 FQGNSA. Written as DNA, the CDR3 is TGTGCCAGCAGCTTGGGAGCGTGGAAGGGAGGAAACACCATATATTTT. It yields the protein CASSLGAWKGGNTIYF.

J is TRBJ2-2 and V is TRBV9, with D perhaps matching TRBD2 (7 bases). Germline assignment: CDR1 SGDLS and CDR2 YYNGEE. The V end lost 4 bases, the J end lost 3 bases, and 16 bases lay between the germline ends. This CDR3 region has 16 residues. The CDR3 region is CASSSEGGGHTGELFF. The DNA of the CDR3 is TGTGCCAGCAGCTCAGAGGGGGGGGGCCACACCGGGGAGCTGTTTTTT.

The chain couples TRBV5-1 to TRBJ2-3, with 7 bases fitting TRBD1. CDR3 length equals 14 residues. The V gene's germline CDR1 is SGHRS and CDR2 YFSETQ. V dropped 3 bases and J dropped 6; count of bases not matched to a gene: 7. The CDR3 loop is CASSSRGGADTQYF. For the CDR3, the DNA is TGCGCCAGCAGCTCTAGAGGGGGCGCGGATACGCAGTATTTT.

The chain couples TRBV9 to TRBJ2-1, with 8 bases identical to TRBD2. The CDR3 spans 13 residues. Per germline, CDR1 SGDLS and CDR2 YYNGEE. Trimming took 3 bases from V and 11 from J; bases not matched to a gene: 7. As DNA, the CDR3 is TGTGCCAGCAGCGCCATGCGGGAGGCCAAGCAGTTCTTC. Its translation is CASSAMREAKQFF.

This chain joins TRBV27 and TRBJ2-1; 7 bases fit TRBD2. Germline V gene data show CDR1 as MNHEY and CDR2 as SMNVEV (reference sequence). V gave up 0 bases and J gave up 0 bases; unmatched junction bases: 5. This CDR3 contains 17 residues. The CDR3 spells CASSLSGGGYSYNEQFF. CDR3 in DNA: TGTGCCAGCAGTTTATCGGGCGGGGGATACTCCTACAATGAGCAGTTCTTC.